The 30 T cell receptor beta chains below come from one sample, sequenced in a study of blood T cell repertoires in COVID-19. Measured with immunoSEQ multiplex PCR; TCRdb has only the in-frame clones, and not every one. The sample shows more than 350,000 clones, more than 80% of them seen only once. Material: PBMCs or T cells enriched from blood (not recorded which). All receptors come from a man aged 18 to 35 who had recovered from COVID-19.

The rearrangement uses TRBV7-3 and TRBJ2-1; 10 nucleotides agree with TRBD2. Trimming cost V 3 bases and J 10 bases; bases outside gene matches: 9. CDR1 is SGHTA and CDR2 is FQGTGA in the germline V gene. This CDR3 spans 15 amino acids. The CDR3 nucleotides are TGTGCCAGCAGCTTTCAAGCGGGAGGGGGCGGGGAGCAGTTCTTC. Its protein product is CASSFQAGGGGEQFF.

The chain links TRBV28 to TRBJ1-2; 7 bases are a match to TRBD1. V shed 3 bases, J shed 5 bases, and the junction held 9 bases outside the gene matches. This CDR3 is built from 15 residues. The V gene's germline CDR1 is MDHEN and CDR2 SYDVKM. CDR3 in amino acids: CASSFVDRLKYGYTF. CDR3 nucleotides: TGTGCCAGCAGTTTCGTGGACAGGCTCAAATATGGCTACACCTTC.

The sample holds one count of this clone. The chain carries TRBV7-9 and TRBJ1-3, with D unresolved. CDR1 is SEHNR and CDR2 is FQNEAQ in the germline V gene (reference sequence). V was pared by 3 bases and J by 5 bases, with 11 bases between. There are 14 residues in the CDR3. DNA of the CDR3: TGTGCCAGCAGCTTGGAGGGCATTCGAAACACCATATATTTT. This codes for CASSLEGIRNTIYF.

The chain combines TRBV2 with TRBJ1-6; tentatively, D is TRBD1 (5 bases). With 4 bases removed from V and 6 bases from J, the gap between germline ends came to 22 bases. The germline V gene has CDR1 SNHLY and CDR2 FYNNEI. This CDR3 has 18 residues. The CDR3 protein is CASSVEPAGYGGNSPLHF. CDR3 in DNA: TGTGCCAGCAGTGTAGAGCCGGCGGGGTACGGGGGTAATTCACCCCTCCACTTT.

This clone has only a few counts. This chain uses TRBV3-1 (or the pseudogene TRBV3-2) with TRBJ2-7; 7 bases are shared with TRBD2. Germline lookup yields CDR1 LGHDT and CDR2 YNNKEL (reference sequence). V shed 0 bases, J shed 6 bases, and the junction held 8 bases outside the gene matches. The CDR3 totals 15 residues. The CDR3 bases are TGTGCCAGCAGCCAAGAAGGCTCGGGGGGACTCGAGCAGTACTTC. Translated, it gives CASSQEGSGGLEQYF.

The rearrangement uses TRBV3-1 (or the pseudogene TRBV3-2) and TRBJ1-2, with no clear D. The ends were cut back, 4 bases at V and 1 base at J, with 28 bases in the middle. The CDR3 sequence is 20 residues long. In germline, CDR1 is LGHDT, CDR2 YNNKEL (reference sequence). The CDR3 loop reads CASSPDTGCRLIPHNYGYTF. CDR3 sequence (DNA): TGTGCCAGCAGCCCAGATACCGGGTGCCGCCTTATACCTCATAACTATGGCTACACCTTC.

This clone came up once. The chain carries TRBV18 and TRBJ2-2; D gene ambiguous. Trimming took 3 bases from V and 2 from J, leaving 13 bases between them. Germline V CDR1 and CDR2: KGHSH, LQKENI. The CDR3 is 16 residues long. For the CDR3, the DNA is TGTGCCAGCTCACCTTCTTCAGAGACTAACACCGGGGAGCTGTTTTTT. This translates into CASSPSSETNTGELFF.

The DNA for the CDR3 is TGTGCCAGCTCAGAGCTGGGTCTCGGCGGCGTCCTGACTTTC. This sequence encodes CASSELGLGGVLTF. This chain links TRBV18 with TRBJ2-6; D is uncertain. Trimming left V 5 bases short and J 12 bases short, with 17 bases between. Germline-derived CDR1 and CDR2 are KGHSH and LQKENI. The CDR3 is 14 amino acids.

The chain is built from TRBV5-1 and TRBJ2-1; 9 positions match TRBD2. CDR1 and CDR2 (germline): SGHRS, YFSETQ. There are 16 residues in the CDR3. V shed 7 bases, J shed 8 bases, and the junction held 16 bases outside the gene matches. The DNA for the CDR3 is TGCGCCAGCGGAATGGGAAATAGCGGGGGTAGCCATGAGCAGTTCTTC. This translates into CASGMGNSGGSHEQFF.

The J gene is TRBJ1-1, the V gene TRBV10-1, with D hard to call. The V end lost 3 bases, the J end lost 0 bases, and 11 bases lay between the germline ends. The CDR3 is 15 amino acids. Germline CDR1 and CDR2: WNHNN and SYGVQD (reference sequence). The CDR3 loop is CASSEQFRLNTEAFF. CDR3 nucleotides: TGCGCCAGCAGTGAACAGTTCCGTTTGAACACTGAAGCTTTCTTT.

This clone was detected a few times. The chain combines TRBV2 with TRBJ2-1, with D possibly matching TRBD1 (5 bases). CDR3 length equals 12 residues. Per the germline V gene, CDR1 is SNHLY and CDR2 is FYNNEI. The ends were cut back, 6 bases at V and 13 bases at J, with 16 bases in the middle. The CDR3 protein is CASSGPQGRQFF. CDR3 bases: TGTGCCAGCAGCGGGCCCCAGGGAAGACAGTTCTTC. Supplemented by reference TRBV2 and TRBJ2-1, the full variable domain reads EPEVTQTPSHQVTQMGQEVILRCVPISNHLYFYWYRQILGQKVEFLVSFYNNEISEKSEIFDDQFSVERPDGSNFTLKIRSTKLEDSAMYFCASSGPQGRQFFGPGTRLTVL.

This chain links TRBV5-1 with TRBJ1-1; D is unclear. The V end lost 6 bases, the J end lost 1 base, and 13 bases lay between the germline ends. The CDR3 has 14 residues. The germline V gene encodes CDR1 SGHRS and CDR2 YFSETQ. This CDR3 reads CASKRADPNTEAFF. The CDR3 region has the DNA TGCGCCAGCAAGCGGGCTGACCCGAACACTGAAGCTTTCTTT.

The CDR3 nucleotides read TGTGCCAGCAGCCCAGACAGTCTAGCCAAAAACATTCAGTACTTC. Translating gives CASSPDSLAKNIQYF. The rearrangement uses TRBV13 and TRBJ2-4, with a possible D match to TRBD1 (5 bases). This CDR3 is built from 15 residues. The V gene lost 5 bases and the J gene lost 0 bases, with 11 bases spanning the gap. Germline-derived CDR1 and CDR2 are PRHDT and FYEKMQ (reference sequence).

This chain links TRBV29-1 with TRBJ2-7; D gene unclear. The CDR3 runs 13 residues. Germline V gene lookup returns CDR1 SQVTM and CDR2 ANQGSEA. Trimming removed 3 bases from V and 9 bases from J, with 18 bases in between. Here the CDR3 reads CSVESVGGVGQYF. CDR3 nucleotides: TGCAGCGTTGAGTCAGTAGGTGGAGTCGGGCAGTACTTC.

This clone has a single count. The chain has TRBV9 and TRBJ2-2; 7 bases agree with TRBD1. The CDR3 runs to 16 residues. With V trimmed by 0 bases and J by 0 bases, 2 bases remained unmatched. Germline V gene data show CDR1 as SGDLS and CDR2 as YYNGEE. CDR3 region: CASSVADRANTGELFF. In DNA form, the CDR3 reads TGTGCCAGCAGCGTAGCAGACAGGGCGAACACCGGGGAGCTGTTTTTT.

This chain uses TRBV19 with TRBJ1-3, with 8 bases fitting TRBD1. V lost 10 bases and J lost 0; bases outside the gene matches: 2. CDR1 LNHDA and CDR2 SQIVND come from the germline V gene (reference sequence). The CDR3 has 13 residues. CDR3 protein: CATGQGSGNTIYF. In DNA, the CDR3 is TGTGCCACCGGACAGGGCTCTGGAAACACCATATATTTT.

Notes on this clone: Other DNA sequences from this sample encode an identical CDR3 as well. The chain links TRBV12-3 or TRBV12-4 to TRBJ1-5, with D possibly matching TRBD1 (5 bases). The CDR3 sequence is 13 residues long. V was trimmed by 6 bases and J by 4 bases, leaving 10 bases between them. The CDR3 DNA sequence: TGTGCCAGCAGCAGTCAGGGAAATCAGCCCCAGCATTTT. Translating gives CASSSQGNQPQHF.

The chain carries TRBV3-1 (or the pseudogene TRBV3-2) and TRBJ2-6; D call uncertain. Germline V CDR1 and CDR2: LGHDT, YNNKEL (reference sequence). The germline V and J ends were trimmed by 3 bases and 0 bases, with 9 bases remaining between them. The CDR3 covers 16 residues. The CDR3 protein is CASSQSRSSGANVLTF. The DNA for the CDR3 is TGTGCCAGCAGCCAGTCCCGGTCCTCTGGGGCCAACGTCCTGACTTTC.

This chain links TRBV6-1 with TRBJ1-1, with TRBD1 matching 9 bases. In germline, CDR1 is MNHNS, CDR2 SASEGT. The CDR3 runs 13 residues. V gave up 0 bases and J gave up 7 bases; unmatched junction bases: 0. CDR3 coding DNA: TGTGCCAGCAGTGAAGCGGACAGGGGTGAAGCTTTCTTT. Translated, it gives CASSEADRGEAFF.

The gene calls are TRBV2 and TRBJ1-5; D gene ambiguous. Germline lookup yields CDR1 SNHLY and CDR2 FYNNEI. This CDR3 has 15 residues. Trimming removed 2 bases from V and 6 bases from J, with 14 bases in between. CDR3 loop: CASSEIRGPSQPQHF. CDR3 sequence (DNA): TGTGCCAGCAGTGAAATCCGAGGGCCGAGTCAGCCCCAGCATTTT. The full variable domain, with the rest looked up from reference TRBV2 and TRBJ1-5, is EPEVTQTPSHQVTQMGQEVILRCVPISNHLYFYWYRQILGQKVEFLVSFYNNEISEKSEIFDDQFSVERPDGSNFTLKIRSTKLEDSAMYFCASSEIRGPSQPQHFGDGTRLSIL.

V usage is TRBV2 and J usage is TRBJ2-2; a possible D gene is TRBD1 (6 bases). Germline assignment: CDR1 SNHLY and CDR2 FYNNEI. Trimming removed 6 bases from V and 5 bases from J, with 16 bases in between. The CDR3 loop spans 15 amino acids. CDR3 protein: CASRRTDPRTGELFF. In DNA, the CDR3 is TGTGCCAGCAGGAGGACAGACCCGCGGACCGGGGAGCTGTTTTTT.

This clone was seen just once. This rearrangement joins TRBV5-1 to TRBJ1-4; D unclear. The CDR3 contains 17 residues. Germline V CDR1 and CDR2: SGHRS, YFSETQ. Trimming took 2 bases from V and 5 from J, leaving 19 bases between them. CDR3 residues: CASSLSRRTGENEKLFF. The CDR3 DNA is TGCGCCAGCAGCTTAAGTAGGCGGACGGGAGAGAATGAAAAACTGTTTTTT.

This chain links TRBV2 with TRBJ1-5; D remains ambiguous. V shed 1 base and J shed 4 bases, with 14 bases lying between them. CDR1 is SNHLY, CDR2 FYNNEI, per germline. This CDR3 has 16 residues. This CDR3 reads CASSEGVRLQNQPQHF. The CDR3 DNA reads TGTGCCAGCAGTGAAGGGGTCAGGCTACAGAATCAGCCCCAGCATTTT.

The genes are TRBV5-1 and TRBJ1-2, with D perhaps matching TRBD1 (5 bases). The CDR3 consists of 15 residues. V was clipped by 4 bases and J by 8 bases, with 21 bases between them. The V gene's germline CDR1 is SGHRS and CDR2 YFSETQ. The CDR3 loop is CASSGPTGTIVGYTF. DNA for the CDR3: TGCGCCAGCAGCGGGCCCACCGGGACTATAGTGGGCTACACCTTC.

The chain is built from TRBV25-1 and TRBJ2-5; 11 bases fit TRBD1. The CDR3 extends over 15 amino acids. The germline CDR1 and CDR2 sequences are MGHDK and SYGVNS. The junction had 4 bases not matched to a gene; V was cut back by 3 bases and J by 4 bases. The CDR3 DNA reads TGTGCCAGCAGTGAGGGGACAGGGGGTAGAGAGACCCAGTACTTC. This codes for CASSEGTGGRETQYF.

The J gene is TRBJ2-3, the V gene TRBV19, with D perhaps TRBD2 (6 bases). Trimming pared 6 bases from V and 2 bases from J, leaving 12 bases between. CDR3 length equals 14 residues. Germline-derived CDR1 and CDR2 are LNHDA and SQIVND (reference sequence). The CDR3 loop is CASSSGTYTDTQYF. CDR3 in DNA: TGTGCCAGTAGCTCCGGGACTTACACAGATACGCAGTATTTT. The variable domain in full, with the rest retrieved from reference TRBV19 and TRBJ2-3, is DGGITQSPKYLFRKEGQNVTLSCEQNLNHDAMYWYRQDPGQGLRLIYYSQIVNDFQKGDIAEGYSVSREKKESFPLTVTSAQKNPTAFYLCASSSGTYTDTQYFGPGTRLTVL.

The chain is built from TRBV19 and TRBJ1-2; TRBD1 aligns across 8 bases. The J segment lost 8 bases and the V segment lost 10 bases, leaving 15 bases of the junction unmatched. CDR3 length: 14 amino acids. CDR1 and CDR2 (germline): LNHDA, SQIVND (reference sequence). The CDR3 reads CANHPQGATSGYTF. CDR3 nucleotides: TGTGCCAACCACCCGCAGGGGGCGACGAGCGGCTACACCTTC.

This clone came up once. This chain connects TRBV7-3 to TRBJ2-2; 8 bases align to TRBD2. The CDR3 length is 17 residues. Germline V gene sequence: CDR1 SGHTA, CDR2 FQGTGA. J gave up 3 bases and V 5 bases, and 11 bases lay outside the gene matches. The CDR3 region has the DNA TGTGCCAGCAGCCTTCCTGCCGGGGGGGTAGACACCGGGGAGCTGTTTTTT. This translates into CASSLPAGGVDTGELFF.

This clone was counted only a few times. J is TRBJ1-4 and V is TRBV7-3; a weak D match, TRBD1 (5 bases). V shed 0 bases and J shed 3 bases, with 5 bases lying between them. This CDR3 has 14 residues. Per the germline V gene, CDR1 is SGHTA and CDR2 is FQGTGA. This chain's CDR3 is CASSLTGANEKLFF. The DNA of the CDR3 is TGTGCCAGCAGCTTAACAGGGGCTAATGAAAAACTGTTTTTT.

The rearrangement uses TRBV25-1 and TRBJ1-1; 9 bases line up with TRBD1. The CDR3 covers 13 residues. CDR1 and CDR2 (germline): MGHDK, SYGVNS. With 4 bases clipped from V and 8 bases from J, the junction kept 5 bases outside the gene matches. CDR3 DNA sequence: TGTGCCAGCAGTGGGATACAGGGGGCAGAAGCTTTCTTT. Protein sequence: CASSGIQGAEAFF.